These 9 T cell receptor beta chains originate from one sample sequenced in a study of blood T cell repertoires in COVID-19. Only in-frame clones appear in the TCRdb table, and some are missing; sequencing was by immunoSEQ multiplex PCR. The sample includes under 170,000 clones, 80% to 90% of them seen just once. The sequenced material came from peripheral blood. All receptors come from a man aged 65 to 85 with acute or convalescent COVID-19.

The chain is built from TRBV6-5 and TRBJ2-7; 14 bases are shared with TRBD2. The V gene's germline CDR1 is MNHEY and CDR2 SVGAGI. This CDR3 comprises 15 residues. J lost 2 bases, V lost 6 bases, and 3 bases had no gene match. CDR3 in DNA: TGTGCCAGCAGGCGACTAGCGGGAGGGACCTACGAGCAGTACTTC. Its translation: CASRRLAGGTYEQYF.

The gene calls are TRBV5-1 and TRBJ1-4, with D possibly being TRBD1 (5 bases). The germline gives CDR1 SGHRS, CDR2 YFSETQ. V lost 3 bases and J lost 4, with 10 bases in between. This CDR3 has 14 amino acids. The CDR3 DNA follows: TGCGCCAGCAGCTCGACAGCGGGTAATGAAAAACTGTTTTTT. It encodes CASSSTAGNEKLFF.

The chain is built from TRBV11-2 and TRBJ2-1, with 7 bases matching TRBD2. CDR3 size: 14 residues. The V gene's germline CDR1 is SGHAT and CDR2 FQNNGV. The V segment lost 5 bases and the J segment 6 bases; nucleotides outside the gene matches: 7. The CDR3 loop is CASSQGREGNEQFF. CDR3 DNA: TGTGCCAGCAGCCAAGGCAGGGAGGGCAATGAGCAGTTCTTC.

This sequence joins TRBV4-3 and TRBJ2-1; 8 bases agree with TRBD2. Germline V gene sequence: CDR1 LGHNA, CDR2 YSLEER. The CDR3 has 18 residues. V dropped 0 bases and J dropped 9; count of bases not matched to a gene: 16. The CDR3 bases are TGCGCCAGCAGCCAAGATCCCTTTCCGGGACTAGTTCCTCGTGAGCAGTTCTTC. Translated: CASSQDPFPGLVPREQFF.

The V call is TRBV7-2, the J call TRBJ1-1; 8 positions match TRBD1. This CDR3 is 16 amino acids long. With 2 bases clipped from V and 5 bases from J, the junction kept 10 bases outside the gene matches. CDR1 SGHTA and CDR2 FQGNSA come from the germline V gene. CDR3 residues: CASSLTPGGDRTEAFF. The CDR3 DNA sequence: TGTGCCAGCAGCTTAACGCCAGGGGGCGATCGGACTGAAGCTTTCTTT. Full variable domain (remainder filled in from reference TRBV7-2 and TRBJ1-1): GAGVSQSPSNKVTEKGKDVELRCDPISGHTALYWYRQSLGQGLEFLIYFQGNSAPDKSGLPSDRFSAERTGGSVSTLTIQRTQQEDSAVYLCASSLTPGGDRTEAFFGQGTRLTVV.

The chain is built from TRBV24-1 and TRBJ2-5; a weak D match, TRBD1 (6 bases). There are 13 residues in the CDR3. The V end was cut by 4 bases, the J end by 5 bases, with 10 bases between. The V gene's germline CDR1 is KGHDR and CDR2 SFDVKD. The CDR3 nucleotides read TGTGCCACCAGTGACAGGACAGTGGAGACCCAGTACTTC. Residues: CATSDRTVETQYF.

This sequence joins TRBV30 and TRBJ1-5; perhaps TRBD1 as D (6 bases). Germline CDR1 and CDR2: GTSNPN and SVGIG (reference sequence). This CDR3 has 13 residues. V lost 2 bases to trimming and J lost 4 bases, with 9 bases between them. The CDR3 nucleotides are TGTGCCTGGAGTTTGGACAGAAATCAGCCCCAGCATTTT. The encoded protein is CAWSLDRNQPQHF.

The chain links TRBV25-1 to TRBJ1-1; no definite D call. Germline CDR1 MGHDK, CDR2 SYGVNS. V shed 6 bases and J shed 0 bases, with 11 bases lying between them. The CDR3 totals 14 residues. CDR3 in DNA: TGTGCCAGCAGACCAGGTACAATGAACACTGAAGCTTTCTTT. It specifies CASRPGTMNTEAFF. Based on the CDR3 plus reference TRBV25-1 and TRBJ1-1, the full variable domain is EADIYQTPRYLVIGTGKKITLECSQTMGHDKMYWYQQDPGMELHLIHYSYGVNSTEKGDLSSESTVSRIRTEHFPLTLESARPSHTSQYLCASRPGTMNTEAFFGQGTRLTVV.

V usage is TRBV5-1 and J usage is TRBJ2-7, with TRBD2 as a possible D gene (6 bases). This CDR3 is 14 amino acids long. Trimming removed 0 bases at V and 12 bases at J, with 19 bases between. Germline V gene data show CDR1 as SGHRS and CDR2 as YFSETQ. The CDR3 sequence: CASSLAGQGGFLYF. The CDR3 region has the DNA TGCGCCAGCAGCTTGGCGGGGCAGGGAGGATTTCTGTACTTC.